This TCR beta chain is from a study of blood T cell repertoires in COVID-19. Study details: Acute-phase and convalescent COVID-19 samples originated in the United States, Italy and Spain. Sources were T cells, B-cell-depleted T cells, or PBMCs; the material itself was cDNA or gDNA.

As handled by the study authors: Estimated nucleated cell counts came from reference gene primer amplification. Method: immunoSEQ multiplex PCR; TCRdb's copy keeps in-frame clones and lacks some. Clone size and V and J calls were adopted from that table, with D and trimming inferred from the DNA. The table includes approximately 300,000 clones, around nine tenths detected once. V dropped 3 bases and J dropped 0 bases, with 11 bases sitting between them. The CDR3 runs 16 residues. In germline, CDR1 is MDHEN, CDR2 SYDVKM. Sequencing was done on a sample of peripheral blood. V is TRBV28 and J is TRBJ1-4; D unresolved. The clonotype was recovered from a man aged 45-60 years with active or convalescent COVID-19. The CDR3 DNA reads TGTGCCAGCAGTTTGGGCCTGTTTGCAACTAATGAAAAACTGTTTTTT. It is translated as CASSLGLFATNEKLFF.